Below, 10 T cell receptor beta chains from the same sample are listed, as sequenced in a study of persistence of HIV-infected CD4 T cells. Overlapping HIV-1 Gag 15-mer peptides at 0.8 to 1 ug per peptide per mL were used. CD40L-negative CD69-negative CD45RO-high memory CD4+ T cells were sorted as populations depleted of antigen-responding cells. This was the immunoSEQ version 4 assay in survey mode. The method was immunoSEQ multiplex PCR; TCRdb's version includes in-frame clones alone and lacks a portion of them. The sample has around 60,000 clones, under 80% seen once; the top ten hold over 1.5%. Their cognate antigens are unknown. Sequenced material: CD4+ T cells sorted from PBMCs after roughly 18-hour stimulation, taken from a patient who received antiretroviral therapy. These receptors were obtained from an adult man with HIV who was CMV-seropositive.

A few counts support this clone. The gene calls are TRBV5-6 and TRBJ2-4; D remains unclear. CDR1 is SGHDT and CDR2 is YYEEEE in the germline V gene. Trimming stripped 4 bases from V and 0 bases from J, with 8 bases between. The CDR3 is 14 residues long. This CDR3 is CASSLSEAKNIQYF. CDR3 sequence (DNA): TGTGCCAGCAGCCTATCCGAAGCCAAAAACATTCAGTACTTC.

This clone was observed a few times. The V gene is TRBV14, the J gene TRBJ2-7; 7 bases fit TRBD1. This CDR3 contains 13 residues. The V gene end was trimmed by 4 bases and the J gene end by 6 bases; junction bases not matched to a gene: 6. Per the germline V gene, CDR1 is SGHDN and CDR2 is FVKESK. The CDR3 loop reads CASSRLQGTEQYF. CDR3 bases: TGTGCCAGCAGCCGCTTACAGGGGACCGAGCAGTACTTC.

To note about this clone: This may be a read error, as it is one base from a much larger clone. Other DNA sequences in the sample encode the same CDR3. The rearrangement joins TRBV3-1 (or the pseudogene TRBV3-2) to TRBJ1-5; no definite D call. Germline V gene sequence: CDR1 LGHDT, CDR2 YNNKEL (reference sequence). V gave up 3 bases and J gave up 4 bases, with 4 bases separating them. The CDR3 length is 12 residues. The CDR3 loop reads CASSQGNQPQHF. The DNA for the CDR3 is TGTGCCAGCAGCCAGGGAAATCAGCCCCAGCATTTT.

V usage is TRBV6-2 or TRBV6-3 and J usage is TRBJ1-2, with D possibly being TRBD1 (5 bases). V was cut by 4 bases and J by 3 bases, with 15 bases left in between. This CDR3 comprises 15 residues. Germline-derived CDR1 and CDR2 are MNHEY and SVGEGT. CDR3 in amino acids: CASSSPPTAHYGYTF. The DNA of the CDR3 is TGTGCCAGCAGTTCACCCCCGACAGCCCACTATGGCTACACCTTC.

This clone has a single count. The chain is built from TRBV9 and TRBJ2-7; TRBD2 matches 10 bases. The junction had 5 bases not matched to a gene; V was cut back by 3 bases and J by 2 bases. This CDR3 has 15 amino acids. CDR1 SGDLS and CDR2 YYNGEE come from the germline V gene. The CDR3 protein is CASSAGLADPYEQYF. The DNA for the CDR3 is TGTGCCAGCAGCGCCGGACTAGCGGATCCCTACGAGCAGTACTTC.

The rearrangement links TRBV11-1 to TRBJ1-1; D is unclear. Germline CDR1 reads SGHAT; CDR2 reads FQDESV (reference sequence). V was shortened by 3 bases and J by 1 base, with 15 bases between the two germline ends. The CDR3 runs to 16 residues. CDR3 residues: CASSFPRGRANTEAFF. DNA of the CDR3: TGTGCCAGCAGCTTCCCCCGAGGGAGGGCGAACACTGAAGCTTTCTTT.

This chain connects TRBV7-9 to TRBJ1-3, with TRBD1 identical over 7 bases. The CDR3 is made up of 14 amino acids. CDR1 is SEHNR, CDR2 FQNEAQ, per germline (reference sequence). V lost 4 bases, J lost 5 bases, and 5 bases stayed unmatched. CDR3 sequence reads: CASSSRDRRNTIYF. CDR3 DNA: TGTGCCAGCAGCTCAAGGGACAGAAGAAACACCATATATTTT.

The chain has TRBV19 and TRBJ1-6; a weak D match, TRBD1 (5 bases). CDR1 LNHDA and CDR2 SQIVND come from the germline V gene (reference sequence). The CDR3 is 15 amino acids. V dropped 6 bases and J dropped 0 bases, with 9 bases sitting between them. The CDR3 reads CASRGENSYNSPLHF. In nucleotides, the CDR3 is TGTGCCAGTAGGGGGGAAAACTCCTATAATTCACCCCTCCACTTT. Full variable domain (missing parts from reference TRBV19 and TRBJ1-6): DGGITQSPKYLFRKEGQNVTLSCEQNLNHDAMYWYRQDPGQGLRLIYYSQIVNDFQKGDIAEGYSVSREKKESFPLTVTSAQKNPTAFYLCASRGENSYNSPLHFGNGTRLTVT.

The V call is TRBV28, the J call TRBJ1-4; D not certain. Germline CDR1 reads MDHEN; CDR2 reads SYDVKM. This CDR3 has 15 residues. Trimming removed 5 bases from V and 8 bases from J, with 18 bases in between. The CDR3 coding sequence is TGTGCCAGCAGTCCCCCTGTTGCCGTGGGAGAAAAACTGTTTTTT. Protein: CASSPPVAVGEKLFF.

A few counts support this clone. The chain employs TRBV27 and TRBJ2-1; 8 bases map to TRBD2. The CDR3 sequence is 16 residues long. Germline CDR1 is MNHEY and CDR2 is SMNVEV (reference sequence). J lost 0 bases, V lost 6 bases, and 7 bases had no gene match. CDR3 sequence: CASSPSGGLSYNEQFF. Here the CDR3 DNA reads TGTGCCAGCAGCCCATCGGGGGGGCTCTCCTACAATGAGCAGTTCTTC.